This record concerns one TCR beta chain sequence. Its antigen is as yet unknown. V was cut by 0 bases and J by 4 bases, with 18 bases left in between. The CDR3 has 17 residues. CDR1 and CDR2 (germline): MNHNS, SASEGT. TCRdb passed the 5' RACE reads through MiXCR, listing each CDR3 protein once. The sample contains 200,000 to 250,000 distinct CDR3 sequences, around 17% of which appear only once. This sample is part of a study of T-cell memory formation after mild COVID-19. Broader study findings: A second wave of clones peaked on day 37, and their SARS-CoV-2 specificity went unconfirmed. There were some responding clones in pre-infection memory, which suggested that cross-reactive memory had joined. Balance between CD4 and CD8 was seen in clones contracting day 15 to 85, and a CD4+ lean was seen in later expanders.

The rearrangement uses TRBV6-1 and TRBJ1-2, with D perhaps TRBD1 (6 bases). Sequences were obtained from PBMCs or a T cell subset sorted from them (not recorded which). This TCR came from a man aged 18-30 years who had mild COVID-19 (a few samples of this study predate the infection). Cell type and time point are not known. In DNA, the CDR3 is TGTGCCAGCAGTGAAGCGTGGACAGCTTCCCTTGGCTATGGCTACACCTTC. Its translation is CASSEAWTASLGYGYTF.